The 20 T cell receptor beta chains given below trace back to one sample, sequenced in a study of cytomegalovirus exposure and HLA in healthy donors. A multiplex PCR was run with 60 Vbeta primers and 13 Jbeta primers. Here immunoSEQ multiplex PCR was the method, and the copy in TCRdb shows in-frame clones only, minus some. The sample table includes just over 150,000 clones. Material: PBMCs. The receptors originated from a woman aged 55 to 70 in good health and CMV-seronegative.

The J gene is TRBJ1-1, the V gene TRBV28; D not resolved. Germline-derived CDR1 and CDR2 are MDHEN and SYDVKM. Trimming left V 3 bases short and J 7 bases short, with 9 bases between. The length of the CDR3 is 12 residues. The CDR3 here is CASSLRRFEAFF. For the CDR3, the DNA is TGTGCCAGCAGTTTGCGGAGATTTGAAGCTTTCTTT. Complete variable domain (other parts from reference TRBV28 and TRBJ1-1): DVKVTQSSRYLVKRTGEKVFLECVQDMDHENMFWYRQDPGLGLRLIYFSYDVKMKEKGDIPEGYSVSREKKERFSLILESASTNQTSMYLCASSLRRFEAFFGQGTRLTVV.

This chain joins TRBV6-5 and TRBJ1-2; D unresolved. V was shortened by 6 bases and J by 8 bases, with 16 bases between the two germline ends. This CDR3 is 13 amino acids long. Germline assignment: CDR1 MNHEY and CDR2 SVGAGI. The CDR3 DNA reads TGTGCCAGCAGCACCTCAGTTATTCGCGGCTACACCTTC. The encoded protein is CASSTSVIRGYTF.

The J gene is TRBJ2-1, the V gene TRBV7-9; TRBD2 matches at 10 bases. CDR1 is SEHNR and CDR2 is FQNEAQ in the germline V gene (reference sequence). The CDR3 consists of 15 residues. V was pared by 7 bases and J by 4 bases, with 7 bases of the junction left unmatched. CDR3 amino acids: CASISTSGSYNEQFF. In nucleotides, the CDR3 is TGTGCCAGCATCTCGACTAGCGGGTCTTACAATGAGCAGTTCTTC.

The rearrangement uses TRBV4-3 and TRBJ2-4, with a possible D match to TRBD1 (5 bases). The CDR3 is made up of 19 amino acids. The germline gives CDR1 LGHNA, CDR2 YSLEER. Trimming stripped 0 bases from V and 0 bases from J, with 18 bases between. CDR3 residues: CASSQDLYDSKLAKNIQYF. In DNA, the CDR3 is TGCGCCAGCAGCCAAGATCTCTATGACAGCAAATTAGCCAAAAACATTCAGTACTTC.

The chain couples TRBV7-2 to TRBJ2-3; 14 bases are a match to TRBD2. The V gene's germline CDR1 is SGHTA and CDR2 FQGNSA. This CDR3 comprises 17 residues. V shed 4 bases, J shed 9 bases, and the junction held 12 bases outside the gene matches. CDR3 sequence reads: CASSSGGLAGAAGTQYF. The CDR3 DNA reads as TGTGCCAGCAGCTCCGGGGGACTAGCGGGGGCTGCGGGGACGCAGTATTTT.

The chain couples TRBV18 to TRBJ1-3, with D unclear. The ends were cut back, 0 bases at V and 4 bases at J, with 13 bases in the middle. Germline V CDR1 and CDR2: KGHSH, LQKENI. The CDR3 totals 16 residues. In DNA, the CDR3 is TGTGCCAGCTCACCACCAACTCCCTTTCCCGGAAACACCATATATTTT. It specifies CASSPPTPFPGNTIYF.

The chain links TRBV5-6 to TRBJ2-3; D is possibly TRBD2 (5 bases). CDR3 size: 16 residues. Looked up from germline, CDR1 is SGHDT and CDR2 is YYEEEE. Between the trimmed V and J ends, which lost 3 bases and 2 bases, there was a span of 16 bases. CDR3 region: CASSSFGGGNTDTQYF. The DNA for the CDR3 is TGTGCCAGCAGCTCTTTCGGAGGAGGCAACACAGATACGCAGTATTTT.

On this clone itself: Germline and junction disagree at one end, which may indicate a read error. Other DNA sequences in the same sample also yield this CDR3. The chain recombines TRBV7-9 with TRBJ2-1; D not resolved. In germline, CDR1 is SEHNR, CDR2 FQNEAQ (reference sequence). This CDR3 is 10 amino acids long. For the CDR3, the DNA is TGCGCCAGCAGCTCCCAAGAGCAGTTCTTC. It specifies CASSSQEQFF.

The gene calls are TRBV21-1 and TRBJ2-3; TRBD2, the D gene given by the table, was not confirmed from the DNA. TRBV21-1 is a known pseudogene. This CDR3 is built from 18 residues. This chain's CDR3 is CASSKEVILAGASDTQYF. The CDR3 region has the DNA TGTGCCAGCAGCAAAGAAGTAATACTAGCGGGAGCCTCAGATACGCAGTATTTT.

V and J are TRBV9 and TRBJ2-7; D is perhaps TRBD2 (6 bases). The V end lost 4 bases, the J end lost 2 bases, and 16 bases lay between the germline ends. Germline assignment: CDR1 SGDLS and CDR2 YYNGEE. The CDR3 sequence is 15 residues long. CDR3 sequence: CASSSTGWGAYEQYF. CDR3 nucleotides: TGTGCCAGCAGCTCTACCGGGTGGGGGGCCTACGAGCAGTACTTC.

The chain has TRBV2 and TRBJ1-5, with 7 positions matching TRBD1. Germline lookup yields CDR1 SNHLY and CDR2 FYNNEI. This CDR3 is 16 amino acids long. The trim removed 7 bases at V and 1 base at J, leaving 10 bases unmatched. The CDR3 protein is CASTGQAGRSNQPQHF. DNA of the CDR3: TGTGCCAGCACCGGACAGGCTGGACGGAGCAATCAGCCCCAGCATTTT.

V usage is TRBV27 and J usage is TRBJ2-7; TRBD2 agrees at 12 bases. V was clipped by 8 bases and J by 1 base; unmatched bases: 6. The CDR3 has 15 amino acids. CDR1 and CDR2 (germline): MNHEY, SMNVEV (reference sequence). The CDR3: CASQRTSGTSYEQYF. The CDR3 nucleotides read TGTGCCAGCCAAAGGACTAGCGGGACGTCCTACGAGCAGTACTTC.

This chain uses TRBV19 with TRBJ1-1; D remains unclear. V was pared by 3 bases and J by 1 base, with 15 bases between. CDR1 and CDR2 (germline): LNHDA, SQIVND (reference sequence). CDR3 size: 16 residues. DNA for the CDR3: TGTGCCAGTAGTATGCACGGGTACTCGTCGAACACTGAAGCTTTCTTT. It is translated as CASSMHGYSSNTEAFF.

This chain connects TRBV7-2 to TRBJ1-6, with 7 positions matching TRBD1. The V gene's germline CDR1 is SGHTA and CDR2 FQGNSA. The CDR3 loop spans 18 amino acids. The V and J ends lost 1 base and 1 base, in that order; junction bases with no gene match: 7. CDR3 DNA sequence: TGTGCCAGCAGCTTAGAACAGGGGTCGGGGTCCTATAATTCACCCCTCCACTTT. Encoded protein: CASSLEQGSGSYNSPLHF.

V usage is TRBV5-1 and J usage is TRBJ2-5; 8 positions match TRBD2. The J call is uncertain, as TRBJ2-7 better fits the DNA end. The CDR3 totals 16 residues. Germline V gene data show CDR1 as SGHRS and CDR2 as YFSETQ. This CDR3 reads CASSLGGTRTPLEQYF. The CDR3, as DNA: TGCGCCAGCAGCCTGGGAGGGACTAGGACCCCTCTCGAGCAGTACTTC.

The V gene is TRBV5-1, the J gene TRBJ1-1; D is unclear. V was cut by 1 base and J by 6 bases, with 13 bases left in between. There are 14 residues in the CDR3. From germline, CDR1 is SGHRS and CDR2 YFSETQ. The CDR3 is CASSLTEQYPEAFF. CDR3 coding DNA: TGCGCCAGCAGCTTGACAGAGCAGTATCCTGAAGCTTTCTTT.

The J gene is TRBJ2-7, the V gene TRBV7-8; TRBD2 aligns across 11 bases. The V gene end was trimmed by 5 bases and the J gene end by 3 bases; junction bases not matched to a gene: 6. The germline V gene has CDR1 SGHVS and CDR2 FQNEAQ. The CDR3 length is 15 residues. CDR3 sequence: CASSQIAGGLYEQYF. CDR3 bases: TGTGCCAGCAGCCAAATAGCGGGGGGGCTCTACGAGCAGTACTTC. The whole variable domain, filled in from reference TRBV7-8 and TRBJ2-7, reads GAGVSQSPRYKVAKRGQDVALRCDPISGHVSLFWYQQALGQGPEFLTYFQNEAQLDKSGLPSDRFFAERPEGSVSTLKIQRTQQEDSAVYLCASSQIAGGLYEQYFGPGTRLTVT.

The V gene is TRBV6-1, the J gene TRBJ2-7; D is possibly TRBD1 (5 bases). Germline-derived CDR1 and CDR2 are MNHNS and SASEGT. Deletions cut 10 bases from V and 7 bases from J, with 14 bases between. This CDR3 contains 11 residues. The CDR3 here is CATRRGWEQYF. CDR3 bases: TGTGCCACTCGAAGGGGCTGGGAGCAGTACTTC.

In DNA, the CDR3 is TGCGCCAGCAGCTTGGGGTATGCGACCCACAGCTATGGCTACACCTTC. It encodes CASSLGYATHSYGYTF. The chain is built from TRBV5-1 and TRBJ1-2; D call uncertain. V lost 0 bases and J lost 4, with 16 bases in between. Germline V gives CDR1 SGHRS, CDR2 YFSETQ. This CDR3 is 16 amino acids long.

The chain employs TRBV10-3 and TRBJ2-3; D is perhaps TRBD1 (5 bases). The CDR3 runs 13 residues. V was clipped by 8 bases and J by 1 base, with 10 bases between them. Germline loops: CDR1 ENHRY, CDR2 SYGVKD. CDR3 sequence (DNA): TGTGCCATCGACGACAGACGCACAGATACGCAGTATTTT. It translates to CAIDDRRTDTQYF.